Listed below are T cell receptor beta chains from one sample, sequenced in a study of OX40 agonist ivuxolimab in advanced cancers. This table comes from immunoSEQ multiplex PCR, and its TCRdb copy is limited to in-frame clones, with some not included. The data contain 40,000 to 50,000 clones, approximately 80% of them singletons. The sequenced sample was CD4+ or CD8+ T cells sorted from blood, obtained in a trial of the OX40 agonist ivuxolimab. The origin of the receptors is an adult with an advanced solid tumor such as melanoma, head and neck, liver or kidney cancer. Both conserved end residues are part of each CDR3. A D gene is named only where the DNA matches it firmly. Clone size is stated in some rows and not others, as once, few, many or a class when expanded.

v_gene: TRBV5-6
abundance: .
j_gene: TRBJ2-7
d_gene: .
len: 14
CDR3aa: CASSLLDSPYEQYF
CDR3nt: TGTGCCAGCAGCTTGCTTGACAGTCCCTACGAGCAGTACTTC

v_gene: TRBV7-9
abundance: .
j_gene: TRBJ1-1
d_gene: .
len: 14
CDR3aa: CASSPGPLNTEAFF
CDR3nt: TGTGCCAGCAGCCCAGGACCGTTGAACACTGAAGCTTTCTTT

v_gene: TRBV19
abundance: once
j_gene: TRBJ2-7
d_gene: .
len: 13
CDR3aa: CARNGRAHYEQYF
CDR3nt: TGTGCCAGGAATGGAAGGGCCCATTACGAGCAGTACTTC

v_gene: TRBV27
abundance: .
j_gene: TRBJ2-5
d_gene: TRBD2
len: 15
CDR3aa: CASRLSGGSQETQYF
CDR3nt: TGTGCCAGCCGGCTTAGCGGGGGGTCCCAAGAGACCCAGTACTTC

v_gene: TRBV4-3
abundance: .
j_gene: TRBJ1-1
d_gene: .
len: 15
CDR3aa: CASSQSRYSNTEAFF
CDR3nt: TGCGCCAGCAGCCAATCTCGTTACAGCAACACTGAAGCTTTCTTT

v_gene: TRBV27
abundance: .
j_gene: TRBJ2-1
d_gene: TRBD2
len: 16
CDR3aa: CASSRESGGAYNEQFF
CDR3nt: TGTGCCAGCAGTAGGGAAAGCGGGGGGGCTTACAATGAGCAGTTCTTC

v_gene: TRBV28
abundance: .
j_gene: TRBJ2-1
d_gene: .
len: 14
CDR3aa: CATLLQGVYNEQFF
CDR3nt: TGTGCCACCCTGCTACAGGGCGTCTACAATGAGCAGTTCTTC

v_gene: TRBV4-1
abundance: .
j_gene: TRBJ2-7
d_gene: TRBD2
len: 16
CDR3aa: CASSQGLASGTYEQYF
CDR3nt: TGCGCCAGCAGCCAAGGGTTAGCTAGCGGGACGTACGAGCAGTACTTC

v_gene: TRBV20-1
abundance: few
j_gene: TRBJ2-7
d_gene: .
len: 10
CDR3aa: CSASQYEQYF
CDR3nt: TGCAGTGCTAGCCAATACGAGCAGTACTTC

v_gene: TRBV2
abundance: .
j_gene: TRBJ2-1
d_gene: TRBD2
len: 16
CDR3aa: CASRGNSGTTYNEQFF
CDR3nt: TGTGCCAGCAGGGGCAATAGCGGGACGACCTACAATGAGCAGTTCTTC

v_gene: TRBV20-1
abundance: .
j_gene: TRBJ2-5
d_gene: .
len: 11
CDR3aa: CSAGPQETQYF
CDR3nt: TGCAGTGCAGGTCCCCAAGAGACCCAGTACTTC

v_gene: TRBV5-8
abundance: .
j_gene: TRBJ2-1
d_gene: TRBD1
len: 14
CDR3aa: CASSLAQGANEQFF
CDR3nt: TGTGCCAGCAGCTTGGCACAGGGGGCCAATGAGCAGTTCTTC

v_gene: TRBV7-9
abundance: .
j_gene: TRBJ1-2
d_gene: .
len: 16
CDR3aa: CASSYNDGPVGDGYTF
CDR3nt: TGTGCCAGCAGCTATAATGACGGACCCGTGGGCGATGGCTACACCTTC

v_gene: TRBV2
abundance: .
j_gene: TRBJ2-1
d_gene: .
len: 13
CDR3aa: CAGQIPVYNEQFF
CDR3nt: TGTGCCGGACAGATCCCAGTCTACAATGAGCAGTTCTTC

v_gene: TRBV27
abundance: .
j_gene: TRBJ1-5
d_gene: .
len: 15
CDR3aa: CASSLEGVSNQPQHF
CDR3nt: TGTGCCAGCAGTTTGGAGGGTGTCAGCAATCAGCCCCAGCATTTT

v_gene: TRBV4-1
abundance: few
j_gene: TRBJ2-7
d_gene: .
len: 17
CDR3aa: CASSPNLRTPLNYEQYF
CDR3nt: TGCGCCAGCAGTCCTAATCTACGGACCCCGCTTAACTACGAGCAGTACTTC

v_gene: TRBV28
abundance: few
j_gene: TRBJ1-5
d_gene: .
len: 13
CDR3aa: CASSWNSNQPQHF
CDR3nt: TGTGCCAGCAGTTGGAATAGCAATCAGCCCCAGCATTTT

v_gene: TRBV6-6
abundance: few
j_gene: TRBJ2-7
d_gene: .
len: 12
CDR3aa: CASSYSVSEQYF
CDR3nt: TGTGCCAGCAGTTACTCAGTCTCCGAGCAGTACTTC

v_gene: TRBV15
abundance: .
j_gene: TRBJ2-1
d_gene: TRBD1
len: 16
CDR3aa: CATSRVTGTVYNEQFF
CDR3nt: TGTGCCACCAGCAGAGTCACCGGGACAGTCTACAATGAGCAGTTCTTC

v_gene: TRBV7-9
abundance: .
j_gene: TRBJ1-6
d_gene: .
len: 17
CDR3aa: CASSGSRGGEGGSPLHF
CDR3nt: TGTGCCAGCAGCGGATCTCGGGGAGGCGAAGGGGGTTCACCCCTCCACTTT

v_gene: TRBV7-9
abundance: .
j_gene: TRBJ2-7
d_gene: TRBD1
len: 14
CDR3aa: CASRPGTGALEQYF
CDR3nt: TGTGCCAGCAGACCCGGGACAGGAGCCCTCGAGCAGTACTTC

v_gene: TRBV10-3
abundance: .
j_gene: TRBJ2-5
d_gene: .
len: 13
CDR3aa: CAISERTDESQYF
CDR3nt: TGTGCCATCAGTGAAAGAACAGACGAGAGCCAGTACTTC